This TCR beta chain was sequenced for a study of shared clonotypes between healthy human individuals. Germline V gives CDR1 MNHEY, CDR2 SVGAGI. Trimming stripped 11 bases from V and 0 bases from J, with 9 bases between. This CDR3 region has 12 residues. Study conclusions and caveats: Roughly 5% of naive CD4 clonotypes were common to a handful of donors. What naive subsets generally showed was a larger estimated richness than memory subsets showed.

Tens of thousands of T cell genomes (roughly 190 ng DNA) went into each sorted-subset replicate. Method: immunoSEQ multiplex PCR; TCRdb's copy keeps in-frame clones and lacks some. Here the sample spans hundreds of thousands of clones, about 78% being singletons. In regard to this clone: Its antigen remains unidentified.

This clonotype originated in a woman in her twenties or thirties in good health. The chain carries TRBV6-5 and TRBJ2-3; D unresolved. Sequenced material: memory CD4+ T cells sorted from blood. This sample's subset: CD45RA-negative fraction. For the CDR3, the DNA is TGTGCCGCCGGACGGAGCACAGATACGCAGTATTTT. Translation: CAAGRSTDTQYF.